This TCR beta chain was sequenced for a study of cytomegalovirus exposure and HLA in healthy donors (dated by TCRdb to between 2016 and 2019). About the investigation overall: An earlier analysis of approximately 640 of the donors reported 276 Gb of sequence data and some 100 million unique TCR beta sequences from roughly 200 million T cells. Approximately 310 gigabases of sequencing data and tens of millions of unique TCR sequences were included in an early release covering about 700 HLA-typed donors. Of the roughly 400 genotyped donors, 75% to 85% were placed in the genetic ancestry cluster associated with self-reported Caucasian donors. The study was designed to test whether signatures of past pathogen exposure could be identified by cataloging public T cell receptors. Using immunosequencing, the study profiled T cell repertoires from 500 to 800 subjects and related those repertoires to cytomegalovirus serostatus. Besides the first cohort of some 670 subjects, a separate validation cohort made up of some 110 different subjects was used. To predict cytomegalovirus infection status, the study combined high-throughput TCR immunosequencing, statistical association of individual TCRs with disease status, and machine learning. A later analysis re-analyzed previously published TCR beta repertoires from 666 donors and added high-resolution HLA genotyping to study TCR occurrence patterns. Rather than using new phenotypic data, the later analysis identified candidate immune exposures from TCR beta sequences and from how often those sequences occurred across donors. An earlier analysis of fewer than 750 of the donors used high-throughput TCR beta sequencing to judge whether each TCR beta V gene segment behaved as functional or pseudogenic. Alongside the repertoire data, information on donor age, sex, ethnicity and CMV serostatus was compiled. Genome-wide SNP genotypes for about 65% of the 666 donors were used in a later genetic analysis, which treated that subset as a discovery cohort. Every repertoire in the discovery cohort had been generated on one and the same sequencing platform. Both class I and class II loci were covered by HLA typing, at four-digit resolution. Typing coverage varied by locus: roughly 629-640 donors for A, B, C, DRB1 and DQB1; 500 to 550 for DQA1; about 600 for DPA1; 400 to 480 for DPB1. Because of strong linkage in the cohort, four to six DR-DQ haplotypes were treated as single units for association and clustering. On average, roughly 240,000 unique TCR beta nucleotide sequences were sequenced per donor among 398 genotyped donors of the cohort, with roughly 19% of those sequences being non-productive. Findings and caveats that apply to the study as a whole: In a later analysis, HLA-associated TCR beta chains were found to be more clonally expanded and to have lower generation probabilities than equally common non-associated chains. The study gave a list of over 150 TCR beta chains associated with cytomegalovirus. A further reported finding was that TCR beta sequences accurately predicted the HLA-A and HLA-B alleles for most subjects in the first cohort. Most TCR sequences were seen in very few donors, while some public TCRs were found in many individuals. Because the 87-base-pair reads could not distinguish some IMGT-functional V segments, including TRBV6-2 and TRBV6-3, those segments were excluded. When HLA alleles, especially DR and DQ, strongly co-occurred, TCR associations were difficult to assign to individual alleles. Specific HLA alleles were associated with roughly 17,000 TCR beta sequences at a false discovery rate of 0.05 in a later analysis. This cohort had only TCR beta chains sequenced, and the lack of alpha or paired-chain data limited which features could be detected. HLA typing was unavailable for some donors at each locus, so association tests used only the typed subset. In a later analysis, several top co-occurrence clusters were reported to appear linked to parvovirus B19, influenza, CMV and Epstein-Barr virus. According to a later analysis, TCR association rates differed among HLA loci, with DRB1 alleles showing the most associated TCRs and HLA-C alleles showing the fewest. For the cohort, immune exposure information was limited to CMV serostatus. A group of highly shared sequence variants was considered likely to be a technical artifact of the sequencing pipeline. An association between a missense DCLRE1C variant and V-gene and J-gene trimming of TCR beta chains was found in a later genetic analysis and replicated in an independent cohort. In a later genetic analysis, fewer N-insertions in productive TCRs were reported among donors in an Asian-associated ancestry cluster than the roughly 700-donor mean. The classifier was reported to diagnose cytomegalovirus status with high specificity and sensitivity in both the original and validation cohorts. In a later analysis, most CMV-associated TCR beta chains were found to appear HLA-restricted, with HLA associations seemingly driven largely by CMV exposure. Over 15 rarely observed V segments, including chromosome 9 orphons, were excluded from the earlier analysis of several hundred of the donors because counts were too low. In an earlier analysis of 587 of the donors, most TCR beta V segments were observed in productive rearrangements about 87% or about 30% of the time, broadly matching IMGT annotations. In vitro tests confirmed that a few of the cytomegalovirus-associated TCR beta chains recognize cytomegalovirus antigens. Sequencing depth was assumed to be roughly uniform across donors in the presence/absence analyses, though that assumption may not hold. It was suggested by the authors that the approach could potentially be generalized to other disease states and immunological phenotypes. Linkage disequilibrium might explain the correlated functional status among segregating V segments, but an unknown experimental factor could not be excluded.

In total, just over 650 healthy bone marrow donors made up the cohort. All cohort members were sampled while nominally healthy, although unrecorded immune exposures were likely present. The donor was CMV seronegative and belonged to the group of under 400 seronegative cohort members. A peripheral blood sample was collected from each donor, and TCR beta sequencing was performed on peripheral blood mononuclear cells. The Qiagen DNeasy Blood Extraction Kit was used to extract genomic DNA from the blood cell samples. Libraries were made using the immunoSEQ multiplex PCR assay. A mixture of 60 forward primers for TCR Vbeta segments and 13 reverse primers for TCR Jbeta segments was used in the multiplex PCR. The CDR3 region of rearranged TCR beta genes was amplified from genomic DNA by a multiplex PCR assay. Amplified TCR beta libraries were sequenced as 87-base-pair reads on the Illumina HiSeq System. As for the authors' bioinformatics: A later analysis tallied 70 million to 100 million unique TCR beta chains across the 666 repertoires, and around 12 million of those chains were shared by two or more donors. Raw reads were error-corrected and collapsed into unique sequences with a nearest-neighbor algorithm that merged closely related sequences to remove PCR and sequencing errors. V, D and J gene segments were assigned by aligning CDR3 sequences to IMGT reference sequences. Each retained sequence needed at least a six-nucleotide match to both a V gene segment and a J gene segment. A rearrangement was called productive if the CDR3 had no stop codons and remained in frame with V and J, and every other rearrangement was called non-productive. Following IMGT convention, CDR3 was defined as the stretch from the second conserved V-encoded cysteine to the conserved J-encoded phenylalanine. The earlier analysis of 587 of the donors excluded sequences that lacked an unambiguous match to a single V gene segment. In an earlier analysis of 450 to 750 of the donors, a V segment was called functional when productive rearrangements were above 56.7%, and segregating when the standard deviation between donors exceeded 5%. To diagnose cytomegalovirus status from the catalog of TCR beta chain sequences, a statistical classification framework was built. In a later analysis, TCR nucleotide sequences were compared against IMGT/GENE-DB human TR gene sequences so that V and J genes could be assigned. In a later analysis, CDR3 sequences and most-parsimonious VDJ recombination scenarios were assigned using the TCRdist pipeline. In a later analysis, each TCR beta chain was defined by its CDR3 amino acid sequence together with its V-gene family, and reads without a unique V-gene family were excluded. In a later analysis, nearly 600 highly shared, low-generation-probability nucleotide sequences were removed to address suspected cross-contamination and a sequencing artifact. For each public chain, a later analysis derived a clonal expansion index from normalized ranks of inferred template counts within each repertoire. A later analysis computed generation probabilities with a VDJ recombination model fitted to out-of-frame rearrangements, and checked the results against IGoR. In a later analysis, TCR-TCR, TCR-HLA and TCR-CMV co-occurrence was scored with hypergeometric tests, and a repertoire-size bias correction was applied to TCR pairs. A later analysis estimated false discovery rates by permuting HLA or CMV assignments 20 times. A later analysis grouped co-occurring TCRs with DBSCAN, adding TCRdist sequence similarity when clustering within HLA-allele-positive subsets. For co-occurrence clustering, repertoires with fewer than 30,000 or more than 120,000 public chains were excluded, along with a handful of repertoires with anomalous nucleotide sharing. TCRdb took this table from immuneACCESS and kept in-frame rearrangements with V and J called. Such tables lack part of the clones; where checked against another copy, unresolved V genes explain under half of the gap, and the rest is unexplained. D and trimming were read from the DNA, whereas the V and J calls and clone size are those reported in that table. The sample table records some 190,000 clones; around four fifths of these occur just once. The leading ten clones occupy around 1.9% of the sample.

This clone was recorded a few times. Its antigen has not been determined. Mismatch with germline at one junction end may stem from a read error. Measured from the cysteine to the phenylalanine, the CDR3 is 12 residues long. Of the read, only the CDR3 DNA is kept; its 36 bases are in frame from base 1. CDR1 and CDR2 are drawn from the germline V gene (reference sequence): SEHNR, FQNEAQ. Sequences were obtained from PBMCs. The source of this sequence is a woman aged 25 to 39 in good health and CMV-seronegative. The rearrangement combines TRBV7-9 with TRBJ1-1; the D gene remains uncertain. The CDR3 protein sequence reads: CSSSLFSTEAFF. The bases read TGTTCCAGCAGCTTATTTTCGACTGAAGCTTTCTTT.